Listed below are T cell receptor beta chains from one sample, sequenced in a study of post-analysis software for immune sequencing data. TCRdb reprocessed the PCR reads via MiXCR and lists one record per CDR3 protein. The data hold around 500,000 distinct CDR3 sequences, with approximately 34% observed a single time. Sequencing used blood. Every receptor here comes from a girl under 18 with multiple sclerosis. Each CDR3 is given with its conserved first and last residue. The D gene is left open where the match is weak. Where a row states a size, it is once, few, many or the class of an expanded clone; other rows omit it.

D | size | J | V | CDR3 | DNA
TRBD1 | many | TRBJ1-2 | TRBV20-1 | CSASPGGSYGYTF | TGCAGTGCTAGTCCAGGGGGCAGCTATGGCTACACCTTC
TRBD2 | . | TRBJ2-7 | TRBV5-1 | CASSLSSAGDYEQYF | TGCGCCAGCAGCTTATCTTCGGCGGGGGACTACGAGCAGTACTTC
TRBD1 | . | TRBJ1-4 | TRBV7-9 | CASSQDREPWREKLFF | TGTGCCAGCAGCCAGGACAGGGAGCCGTGGCGTGAAAAACTGTTTTTT
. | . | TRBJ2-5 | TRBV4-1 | CASSQTLGETQYF | TGCGCCAGCAGCCAGACCCTGGGGGAGACCCAGTACTTC
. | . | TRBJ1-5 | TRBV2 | CASSEIGDRDHPQHF | TGTGCCAGCAGTGAAATCGGGGATCGGGATCACCCCCAGCATTTT
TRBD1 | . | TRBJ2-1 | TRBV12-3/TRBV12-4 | CASSLSGTGRLDEQFF | TGTGCCAGCAGTTTGTCGGGGACAGGGCGGTTGGATGAGCAGTTCTTC
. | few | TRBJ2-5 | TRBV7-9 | CASSLATRETQYF | TGTGCCAGCAGCTTAGCGACGAGAGAGACCCAGTACTTC
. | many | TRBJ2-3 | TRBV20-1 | CSAHTRSGTDTQYF | TGCAGTGCCCACACCCGTTCGGGCACAGATACGCAGTATTTT
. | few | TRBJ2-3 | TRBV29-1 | CSVEWATVYTDTQYF | TGCAGCGTTGAATGGGCTACGGTATACACGGATACGCAGTATTTT
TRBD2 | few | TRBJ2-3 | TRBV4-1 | CASSQGPSGLAGLDTQYF | TGCGCCAGCAGCCAAGGTCCAAGCGGACTAGCGGGGCTTGATACGCAGTATTTT
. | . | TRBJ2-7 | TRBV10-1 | CASSESGFEQYF | TGCGCCAGCAGTGAGTCGGGGTTCGAGCAGTACTTC
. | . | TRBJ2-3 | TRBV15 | CATSRDFREQYF | TGTGCCACCAGCAGAGATTTCCGGGAGCAGTATTTT
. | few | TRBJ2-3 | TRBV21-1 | CASSKETRPRPQGGDTQYF | TGTGCCAGCAGCAAAGAGACTAGGCCGAGACCCCAGGGAGGAGATACGCAGTATTTT
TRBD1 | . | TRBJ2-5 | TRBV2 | CASTPDRGPAETQYF | TGTGCCAGCACTCCGGACAGGGGGCCTGCGGAGACCCAGTACTTC
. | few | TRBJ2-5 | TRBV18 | CASSPMAQKEGTQYF | TGTGCCAGCTCACCAATGGCGCAAAAAGAAGGGACCCAGTACTTC
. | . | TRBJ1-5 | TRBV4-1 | CASSQVLQRGHQPQHF | TGCGCCAGCAGCCAAGTATTACAGAGGGGTCATCAGCCCCAGCATTTT
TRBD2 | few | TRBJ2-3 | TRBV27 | CASSGLAGHTDTQYF | TGTGCCAGCAGCGGACTAGCGGGACACACAGATACGCAGTATTTT
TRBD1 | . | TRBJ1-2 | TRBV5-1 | CASSSLDRGDYGYTF | TGCGCCAGCAGCTCCCTGGACAGGGGCGACTATGGCTACACCTTC
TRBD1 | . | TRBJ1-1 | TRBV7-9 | CASSYMGQGGTEAFF | TGTGCCAGCAGCTACATGGGACAGGGTGGTACTGAAGCTTTCTTT
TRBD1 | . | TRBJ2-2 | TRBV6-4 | CASSELGQGETGELFF | TGTGCCAGCAGTGAGCTGGGACAGGGTGAAACCGGGGAGCTGTTTTTT
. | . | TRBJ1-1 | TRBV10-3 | CAISWGLNTEAFF | TGTGCCATCAGTTGGGGTCTGAACACTGAAGCTTTCTTT
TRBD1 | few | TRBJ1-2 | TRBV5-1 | CASSLAVPGQGSNYGYTF | TGCGCCAGCAGCTTGGCCGTCCCGGGACAGGGTTCTAACTATGGCTACACCTTC
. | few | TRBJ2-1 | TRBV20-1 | CSALDALGTFNEQFF | TGCAGTGCCCTTGACGCACTGGGGACGTTCAATGAGCAGTTCTTC
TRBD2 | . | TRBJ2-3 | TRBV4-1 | CASSTRAGKLDTQYF | TGCGCCAGCAGCACCAGAGCGGGGAAGCTTGATACGCAGTATTTT
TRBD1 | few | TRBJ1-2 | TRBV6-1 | CASRRQGAGEGGYTF | TGTGCCAGCAGGAGGCAGGGGGCAGGGGAAGGCGGCTACACCTTC
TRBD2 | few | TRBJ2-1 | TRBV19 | CASSFSGGGPSNEQFF | TGTGCCAGTAGTTTCTCCGGCGGGGGGCCCAGCAATGAGCAGTTCTTC
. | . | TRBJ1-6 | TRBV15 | CATTDSPLHF | TGTGCCACCACGGATTCACCCCTCCACTTT
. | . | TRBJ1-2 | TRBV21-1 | CASPGDNYGYTF | TGTGCCAGCCCTGGCGACAACTATGGCTACACCTTC
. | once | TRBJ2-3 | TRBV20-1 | CSTSLLGDTQYF | TGCAGTACTAGTCTACTGGGAGATACGCAGTATTTT
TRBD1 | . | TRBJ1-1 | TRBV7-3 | CASSFTGGTNTEAFF | TGTGCCAGCAGCTTTACAGGGGGGACCAACACTGAAGCTTTCTTT
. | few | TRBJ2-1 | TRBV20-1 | CSASAHGYNEQFF | TGCAGTGCTAGTGCCCACGGATACAATGAGCAGTTCTTC
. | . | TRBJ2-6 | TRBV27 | CASSLRARKLSGANVLTF | TGTGCCAGCAGTTTACGGGCCAGGAAACTCTCTGGGGCCAACGTCCTGACTTTC
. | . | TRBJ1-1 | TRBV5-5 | CASSLAYDRLNTEAFF | TGTGCCAGCAGCTTGGCATACGACAGACTGAACACTGAAGCTTTCTTT
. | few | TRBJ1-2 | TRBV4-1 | CASSQENLGYGYTF | TGCGCCAGCAGCCAAGAAAATCTCGGCTATGGCTACACCTTC
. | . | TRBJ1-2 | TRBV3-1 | CASSQGLRALAYGCTF | TGTGCCAGCAGCCAAGGATTACGGGCCCTAGCCTATGGCTGCACCTTC
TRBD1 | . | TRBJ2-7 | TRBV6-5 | CASSYEPGTASFEQYF | TGTGCCAGCAGTTACGAACCCGGGACAGCTAGCTTCGAGCAGTACTTC
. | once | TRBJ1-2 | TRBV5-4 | CASSLEVLGGGGYTF | TGTGCCAGCAGCTTGGAGGTCCTCGGAGGCGGTGGCTACACCTTC
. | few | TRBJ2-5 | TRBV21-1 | CASRVPAGQETQYF | TGTGCCAGCAGGGTTCCAGCGGGGCAAGAGACCCAGTACTTC
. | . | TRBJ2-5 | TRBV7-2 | CASSLGLHQETQYF | TGTGCCAGCAGCTTGGGACTGCACCAAGAGACCCAGTACTTC
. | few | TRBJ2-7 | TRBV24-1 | CATSDLLSYEQYF | TGTGCCACCAGTGATCTACTCTCCTACGAGCAGTACTTC
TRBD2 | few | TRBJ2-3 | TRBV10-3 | CAISEGLAGVDTQYF | TGTGCCATCAGTGAGGGACTAGCGGGGGTCGATACGCAGTATTTT
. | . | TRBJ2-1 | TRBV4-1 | CASSPLGVEQFF | TGCGCCAGCAGCCCCCTAGGGGTCGAGCAGTTCTTC
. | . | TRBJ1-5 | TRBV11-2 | CAGSLATRYSNQPQHF | TGTGCCGGCAGCTTAGCTACACGGTATAGCAATCAGCCCCAGCATTTT
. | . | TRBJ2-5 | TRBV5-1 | CASSRSGAKETQYF | TGCGCCAGCAGCCGTAGCGGAGCCAAAGAGACCCAGTACTTC
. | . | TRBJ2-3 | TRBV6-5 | CASSVGLSTDTQYF | TGTGCCAGCTCTGTGGGGTTGAGCACAGATACGCAGTATTTT
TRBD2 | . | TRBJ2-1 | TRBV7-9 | CASSLETSGGYNEQFF | TGTGCCAGCAGCTTAGAGACTAGCGGGGGATACAATGAGCAGTTCTTC
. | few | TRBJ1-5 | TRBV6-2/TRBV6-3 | CASSYLSGGNQPQHF | TGTGCCAGCAGTTATTTAAGCGGGGGCAATCAGCCCCAGCATTTT